In this sample, the clone carrying this T cell receptor (beta chain) turned up a few times. Its matching antigen is unknown. The sample comes from a study of liver allograft versus peripheral blood T cells. Study information: Recipients' peripheral blood supplied the T cell receptor repertoires against which those in transplanted livers were compared.

The CDR3 covers 15 residues. V lost 3 bases to trimming and J lost 5 bases; unmatched junction nucleotides: 6. Germline lookup yields CDR1 MNHEY and CDR2 SMNVEV (reference sequence). TCRdb analysed the reads with MiXCR anew, one entry per CDR3 protein. This repertoire shows about 14,000 distinct CDR3 sequences, 20% to 25% found once; its top ten account for under 6.5%. The study's findings and limits: A difference was reportedly observed between T cell receptor repertoires inside liver allografts and those in peripheral blood.

The V call is TRBV27, the J call TRBJ1-2; 10 positions match TRBD1. This TCR derives from a human patient who had a liver transplant. The T cells may partly be graft donor cells. In DNA, the CDR3 is TGTGCCAGCAGTTTTGGGGGACAGGGGAGGTATGGCTACACCTTC. Its translation is CASSFGGQGRYGYTF.